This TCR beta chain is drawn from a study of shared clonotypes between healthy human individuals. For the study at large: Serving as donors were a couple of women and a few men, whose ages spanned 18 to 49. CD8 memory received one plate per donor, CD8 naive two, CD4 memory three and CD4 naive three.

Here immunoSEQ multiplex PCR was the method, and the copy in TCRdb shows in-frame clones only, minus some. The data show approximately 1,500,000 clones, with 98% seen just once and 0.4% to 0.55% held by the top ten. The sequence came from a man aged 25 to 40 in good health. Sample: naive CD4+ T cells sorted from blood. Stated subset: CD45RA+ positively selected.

CDR3 protein: CASSLGASGRESDTDTQYF. The CDR3 nucleotides are TGTGCCAGCAGCCTCGGGGCCAGCGGGAGGGAGTCGGACACAGATACGCAGTATTTT. The gene calls are TRBV5-6 and TRBJ2-3; 10 positions match TRBD2. CDR1 is SGHDT and CDR2 is YYEEEE in the germline V gene. This CDR3 spans 19 amino acids. The V and J ends lost 4 bases and 2 bases, in that order; junction bases with no gene match: 16.